The 2 T cell receptor beta chains in this list originate from one sample, sequenced in a study of cytomegalovirus exposure and HLA in healthy donors. Produced via immunoSEQ multiplex PCR; TCRdb's table is partial and in-frame only. The data show approximately 160,000 clones, under 90% seen once. Sequencing used PBMCs. These receptors originate from a woman in her late teens or twenties in good health and CMV-seropositive.

The chain employs TRBV5-1 and TRBJ2-1; TRBD1 matches at 9 bases. CDR1 SGHRS and CDR2 YFSETQ come from the germline V gene. The CDR3 is made up of 15 amino acids. The J segment lost 5 bases and the V segment lost 7 bases, leaving 10 bases of the junction unmatched. The chain's CDR3 is CASVQGASWDNEQFF. For the CDR3, the DNA is TGCGCCAGCGTACAGGGGGCATCATGGGACAATGAGCAGTTCTTC.

This chain uses TRBV30 with TRBJ2-7; D call uncertain. The germline V gene encodes CDR1 GTSNPN and CDR2 SVGIG (reference sequence). The CDR3 is made up of 12 amino acids. V lost 0 bases and J lost 7, with 10 bases in between. In DNA form, the CDR3 reads TGTGCCTGGAGTGTAACGGGTTTAGAGCAGTACTTC. Translated: CAWSVTGLEQYF.